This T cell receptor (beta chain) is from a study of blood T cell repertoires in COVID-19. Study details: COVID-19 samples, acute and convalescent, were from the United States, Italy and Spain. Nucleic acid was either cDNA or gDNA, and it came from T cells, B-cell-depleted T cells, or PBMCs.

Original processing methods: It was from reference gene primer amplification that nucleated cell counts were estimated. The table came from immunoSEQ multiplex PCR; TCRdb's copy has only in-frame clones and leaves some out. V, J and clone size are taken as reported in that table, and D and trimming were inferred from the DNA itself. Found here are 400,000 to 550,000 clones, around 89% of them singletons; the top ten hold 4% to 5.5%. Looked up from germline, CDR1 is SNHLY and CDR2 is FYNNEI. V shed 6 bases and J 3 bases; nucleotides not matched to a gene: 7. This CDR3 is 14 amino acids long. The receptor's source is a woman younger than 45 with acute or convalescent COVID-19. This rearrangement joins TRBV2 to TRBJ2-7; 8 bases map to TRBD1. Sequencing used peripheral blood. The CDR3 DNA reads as TGTGCCAGCAGGGCCGGACAGGGTATCTACGAGCAGTACTTC. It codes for CASRAGQGIYEQYF.